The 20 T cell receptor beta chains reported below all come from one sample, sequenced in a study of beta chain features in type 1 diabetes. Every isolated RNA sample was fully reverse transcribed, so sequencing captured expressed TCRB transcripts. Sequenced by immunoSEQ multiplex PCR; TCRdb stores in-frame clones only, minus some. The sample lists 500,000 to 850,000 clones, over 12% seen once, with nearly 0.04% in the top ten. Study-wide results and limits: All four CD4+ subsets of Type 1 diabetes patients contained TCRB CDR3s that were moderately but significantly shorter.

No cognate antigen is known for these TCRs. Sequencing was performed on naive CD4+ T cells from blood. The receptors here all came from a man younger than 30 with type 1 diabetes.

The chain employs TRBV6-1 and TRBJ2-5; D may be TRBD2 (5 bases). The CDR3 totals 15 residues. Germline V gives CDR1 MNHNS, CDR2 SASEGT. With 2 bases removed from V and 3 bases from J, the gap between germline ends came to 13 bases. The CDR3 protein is CASSEILASKETQYF. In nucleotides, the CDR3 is TGTGCCAGCAGTGAAATCCTAGCTAGTAAAGAGACCCAGTACTTC.

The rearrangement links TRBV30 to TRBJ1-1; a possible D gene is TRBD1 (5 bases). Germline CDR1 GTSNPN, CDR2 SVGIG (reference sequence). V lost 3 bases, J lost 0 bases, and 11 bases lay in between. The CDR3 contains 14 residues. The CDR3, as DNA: TGTGCCTGGAGCCGACAGATCATGAACACTGAAGCTTTCTTT. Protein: CAWSRQIMNTEAFF.

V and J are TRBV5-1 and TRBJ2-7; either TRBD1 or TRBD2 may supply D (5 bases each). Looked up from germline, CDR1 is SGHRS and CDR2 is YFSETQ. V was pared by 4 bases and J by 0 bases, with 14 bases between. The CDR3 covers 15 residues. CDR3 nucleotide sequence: TGCGCCAGCAGCGCCACCGGGACGGTCTCCTACGAGCAGTACTTC. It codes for CASSATGTVSYEQYF. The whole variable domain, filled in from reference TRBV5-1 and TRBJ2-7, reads KAGVTQTPRYLIKTRGQQVTLSCSPISGHRSVSWYQQTPGQGLQFLFEYFSETQRNKGNFPGRFSGRQFSNSRSEMNVSTLELGDSALYLCASSATGTVSYEQYFGPGTRLTVT.

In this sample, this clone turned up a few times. This chain's CDR3 is CASSQRTAHGYTF. The DNA for the CDR3 is TGTGCCAGCAGTCAAAGGACAGCTCATGGCTACACCTTC. The gene calls are TRBV6-6 and TRBJ1-2; D is perhaps TRBD1 (6 bases). V was cut by 5 bases and J by 6 bases, with 13 bases left in between. The germline V gene has CDR1 MNHNY and CDR2 SVGAGI (reference sequence). CDR3 length: 13 residues.

The CDR3 region is CAWTLAGLTDTQYF. The CDR3 DNA reads as TGTGCCTGGACCCTAGCGGGACTCACAGATACGCAGTATTTT. This chain uses TRBV30 with TRBJ2-3; 9 nucleotides agree with TRBD2. CDR1 GTSNPN and CDR2 SVGIG come from the germline V gene (reference sequence). The CDR3 has 14 amino acids. V lost 4 bases, J lost 2 bases, and 4 bases stayed unmatched.

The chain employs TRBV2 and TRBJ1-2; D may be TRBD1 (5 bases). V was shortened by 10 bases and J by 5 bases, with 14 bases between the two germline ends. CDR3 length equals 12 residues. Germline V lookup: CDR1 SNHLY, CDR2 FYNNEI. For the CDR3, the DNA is TGTGCCACCTCTGGGGGACCTTATGGCTACACCTTC. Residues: CATSGGPYGYTF.

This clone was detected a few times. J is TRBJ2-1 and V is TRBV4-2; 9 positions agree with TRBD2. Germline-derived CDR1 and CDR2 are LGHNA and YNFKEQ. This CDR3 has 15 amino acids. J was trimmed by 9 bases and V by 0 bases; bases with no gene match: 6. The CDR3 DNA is TGTGCCAGCAGCCAAGACAGGCTAGCGGGGACTGAGCAGTTCTTC. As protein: CASSQDRLAGTEQFF.

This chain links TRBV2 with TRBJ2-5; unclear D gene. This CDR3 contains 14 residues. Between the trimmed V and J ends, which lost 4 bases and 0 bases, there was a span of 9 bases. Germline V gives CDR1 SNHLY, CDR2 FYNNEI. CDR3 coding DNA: TGTGCCAGCAGTGGTGATGGGTACCAAGAGACCCAGTACTTC. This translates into CASSGDGYQETQYF.

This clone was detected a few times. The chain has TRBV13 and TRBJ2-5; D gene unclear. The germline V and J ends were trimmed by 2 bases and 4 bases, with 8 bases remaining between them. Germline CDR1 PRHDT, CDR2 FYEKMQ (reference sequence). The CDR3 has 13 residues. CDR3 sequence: CASSLHTAETQYF. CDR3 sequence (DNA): TGTGCCAGCAGCTTACACACCGCAGAGACCCAGTACTTC.

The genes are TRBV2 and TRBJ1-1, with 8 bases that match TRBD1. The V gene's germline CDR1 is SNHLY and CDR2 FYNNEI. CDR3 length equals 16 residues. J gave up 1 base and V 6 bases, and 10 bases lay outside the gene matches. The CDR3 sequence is CASRDFSGQANTEAFF. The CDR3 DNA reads TGTGCCAGCAGAGATTTCTCGGGACAGGCGAACACTGAAGCTTTCTTT.

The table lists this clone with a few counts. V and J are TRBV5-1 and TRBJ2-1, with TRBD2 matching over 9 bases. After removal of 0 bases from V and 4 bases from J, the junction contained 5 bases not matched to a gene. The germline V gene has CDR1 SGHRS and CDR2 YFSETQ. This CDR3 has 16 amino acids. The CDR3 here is CASSLAPLAGYNEQFF. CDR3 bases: TGCGCCAGCAGCTTGGCTCCGCTAGCGGGGTACAATGAGCAGTTCTTC. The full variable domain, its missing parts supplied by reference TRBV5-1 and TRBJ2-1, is KAGVTQTPRYLIKTRGQQVTLSCSPISGHRSVSWYQQTPGQGLQFLFEYFSETQRNKGNFPGRFSGRQFSNSRSEMNVSTLELGDSALYLCASSLAPLAGYNEQFFGPGTRLTVL.

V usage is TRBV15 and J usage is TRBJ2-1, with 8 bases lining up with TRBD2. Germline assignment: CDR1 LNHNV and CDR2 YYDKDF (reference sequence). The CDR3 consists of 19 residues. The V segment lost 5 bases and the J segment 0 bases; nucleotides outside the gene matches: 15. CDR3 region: CATSGDGTRIPSSYNEQFF. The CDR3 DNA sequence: TGTGCCACCAGCGGGGACGGGACTAGGATCCCGAGCTCCTACAATGAGCAGTTCTTC.

This chain's CDR3 is CASSYSTGVLNEQYF. As DNA, the CDR3 is TGTGCCAGCAGTTACTCGACAGGGGTTTTGAACGAGCAGTACTTC. The J gene is TRBJ2-7, the V gene TRBV6-5; 8 nucleotides agree with TRBD1. CDR1 MNHEY and CDR2 SVGAGI come from the germline V gene. This CDR3 is built from 15 residues. J gave up 5 bases and V 0 bases, and 6 bases lay outside the gene matches.

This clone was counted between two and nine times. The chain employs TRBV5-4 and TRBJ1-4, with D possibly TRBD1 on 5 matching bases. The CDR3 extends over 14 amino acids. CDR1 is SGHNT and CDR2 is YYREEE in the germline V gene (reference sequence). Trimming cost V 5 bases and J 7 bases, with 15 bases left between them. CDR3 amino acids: CASSFRGSGEKLFF. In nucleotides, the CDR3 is TGTGCCAGCAGTTTTAGGGGATCGGGTGAAAAACTGTTTTTT.

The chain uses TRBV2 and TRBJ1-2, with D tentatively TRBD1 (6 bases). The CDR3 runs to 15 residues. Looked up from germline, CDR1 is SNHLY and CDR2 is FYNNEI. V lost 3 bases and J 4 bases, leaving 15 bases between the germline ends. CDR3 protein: CASSDSSGGGYGYTF. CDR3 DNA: TGTGCCAGCAGTGATTCTTCGGGGGGCGGCTATGGCTACACCTTC.

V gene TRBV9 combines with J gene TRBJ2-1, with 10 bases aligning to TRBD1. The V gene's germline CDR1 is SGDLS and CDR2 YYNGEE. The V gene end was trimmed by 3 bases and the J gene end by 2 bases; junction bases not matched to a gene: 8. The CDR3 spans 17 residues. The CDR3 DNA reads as TGTGCCAGCAGCGAAAATACCGGGACAGGGGCCTACAATGAGCAGTTCTTC. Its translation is CASSENTGTGAYNEQFF.

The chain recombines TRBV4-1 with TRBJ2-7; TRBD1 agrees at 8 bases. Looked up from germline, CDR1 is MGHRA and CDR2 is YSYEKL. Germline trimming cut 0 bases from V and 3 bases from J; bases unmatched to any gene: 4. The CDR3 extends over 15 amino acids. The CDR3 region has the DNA TGCGCCAGCAGCCAAGACGCGACAGGGGTCTACGAGCAGTACTTC. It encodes CASSQDATGVYEQYF.

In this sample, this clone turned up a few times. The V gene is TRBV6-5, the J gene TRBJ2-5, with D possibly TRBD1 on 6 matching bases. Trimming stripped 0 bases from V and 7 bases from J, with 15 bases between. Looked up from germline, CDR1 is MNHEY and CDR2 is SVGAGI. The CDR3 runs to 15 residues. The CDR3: CASSYSTVGARTQYF. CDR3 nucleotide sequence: TGTGCCAGCAGTTACTCGACTGTGGGGGCGAGGACCCAGTACTTC.

This CDR3 reads CASSDSGVDYNEQFF. CDR3 sequence (DNA): TGTGCCAGCAGCGATAGCGGGGTGGATTACAATGAGCAGTTCTTC. The chain uses TRBV9 and TRBJ2-1; 8 bases fit TRBD2. Trimming cost V 3 bases and J 4 bases; bases outside gene matches: 6. Germline values: CDR1 SGDLS, CDR2 YYNGEE. This CDR3 is 15 amino acids long.

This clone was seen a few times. The CDR3 sequence is CASSQDNGGGEQFF. CDR3 DNA sequence: TGTGCCAGCAGCCAAGATAACGGGGGCGGTGAGCAGTTCTTC. This chain joins TRBV4-2 and TRBJ2-1; D tentatively fits TRBD1 or TRBD2 (6 bases each). This CDR3 has 14 amino acids. The V gene lost 0 bases and the J gene lost 9 bases, with 12 bases spanning the gap. Germline V gene lookup returns CDR1 LGHNA and CDR2 YNFKEQ.